This entry lists 22 T cell receptor beta chains sequenced from one sample in a study of blood T cell repertoires in COVID-19. Some clones are missing from TCRdb's copy, which holds only in-frame ones; the method was immunoSEQ multiplex PCR. The sample carries about 80,000 clones, about four fifths recorded once. Source material: peripheral blood. All receptors derive from a human donor in a cohort sampled during active COVID-19.

The chain has TRBV2 and TRBJ2-1; D gene unclear. The CDR3 spans 15 residues. Trimming pared 4 bases from V and 0 bases from J, leaving 10 bases between. Per the germline V gene, CDR1 is SNHLY and CDR2 is FYNNEI. The CDR3 reads CASSGQQSSYNEQFF. The CDR3 region has the DNA TGTGCCAGCAGTGGACAACAGAGCTCCTACAATGAGCAGTTCTTC.

The CDR3 DNA is TGTGCCAGCTCACCTAACCAGAGGGCAGAAGTCTACTTC. It yields the protein CASSPNQRAEVYF. The genes are TRBV18 and TRBJ2-7, with a possible D match to TRBD2 (5 bases). Germline lookup yields CDR1 KGHSH and CDR2 LQKENI. The CDR3 loop spans 13 amino acids. Trimming took 3 bases from V and 13 from J, leaving 19 bases between them.

The CDR3 here is CASSLGGTSGDTQYF. The CDR3 DNA sequence: TGTGCCAGCAGCTTAGGAGGGACTAGCGGGGATACGCAGTATTTT. The V and J genes are TRBV7-9 and TRBJ2-3, with TRBD2 matching 12 bases. This CDR3 is built from 15 residues. The trim removed 1 base at V and 6 bases at J, leaving 2 bases unmatched. Germline V gives CDR1 SEHNR, CDR2 FQNEAQ (reference sequence).

The chain recombines TRBV12-5 with TRBJ2-7; D is possibly TRBD1 (5 bases). This CDR3 contains 14 residues. Trimming shortened V by 3 bases and J by 3 bases, and 12 bases separated the two germline ends. Looked up from germline, CDR1 is LGHNT and CDR2 is FRNRAP. CDR3 in amino acids: CASGFSRENYEQYF. DNA of the CDR3: TGTGCTAGTGGTTTTTCCAGGGAAAACTACGAGCAGTACTTC.

The table lists this clone with a count of one. The chain links TRBV7-7 to TRBJ2-1; maybe TRBD2 (5 bases). V was shortened by 2 bases and J by 0 bases, with 8 bases between the two germline ends. Germline-derived CDR1 and CDR2 are SSHAT and FNYEAQ (reference sequence). The CDR3 extends over 15 amino acids. This CDR3 is CASSLSLGSYNEQFF. The CDR3 nucleotides read TGTGCCAGCAGCTTATCACTAGGCTCCTACAATGAGCAGTTCTTC.

The chain couples TRBV5-5 to TRBJ1-5; 7 bases are shared with TRBD1. The V and J ends lost 4 bases and 5 bases, in that order; junction bases with no gene match: 12. Germline V gene data show CDR1 as SGHKS and CDR2 as YYEKEE (reference sequence). This CDR3 has 16 amino acids. The CDR3 is CASSPTLTGTDQPQHF. The CDR3 nucleotides are TGTGCCAGCAGCCCGACCCTGACAGGGACGGATCAGCCCCAGCATTTT. The full variable domain, completed using reference TRBV5-5 and TRBJ1-5, is DAGVTQSPTHLIKTRGQQVTLRCSPISGHKSVSWYQQVLGQGPQFIFQYYEKEERGRGNFPDRFSARQFPNYSSELNVNALLLGDSALYLCASSPTLTGTDQPQHFGDGTRLSIL.

The rearrangement uses TRBV3-1 (or the pseudogene TRBV3-2) and TRBJ2-3, with D maybe TRBD2 (5 bases). The CDR3 covers 18 residues. Germline V lookup: CDR1 LGHDT, CDR2 YNNKEL (reference sequence). V dropped 0 bases and J dropped 1 base, with 17 bases sitting between them. The CDR3 DNA reads TGTGCCAGCAGCCAAGATTGGAGGCGGGTCCCTGGCACAGATACGCAGTATTTT. Encoded protein: CASSQDWRRVPGTDTQYF.

The chain joins TRBV2 to TRBJ2-3, with 7 bases identical to TRBD1. V gave up 7 bases and J gave up 4 bases; unmatched junction bases: 8. This CDR3 is built from 14 residues. CDR1 and CDR2 from the germline V gene are SNHLY and FYNNEI. CDR3 bases: TGTGCCAGCAAATACCGACAGGGTCCAGATACGCAGTATTTT. Translation: CASKYRQGPDTQYF.

The rearrangement uses TRBV5-1 and TRBJ1-1; D not resolved. V lost 0 bases and J lost 1, with 10 bases in between. This CDR3 is built from 15 residues. Germline V lookup: CDR1 SGHRS, CDR2 YFSETQ. The CDR3 protein is CASSLEVTKNTEAFF. The CDR3 DNA reads TGCGCCAGCAGCTTGGAAGTGACAAAGAACACTGAAGCTTTCTTT.

This sequence joins TRBV25-1 and TRBJ2-7; possible D gene TRBD1, 6 bases. Trimming took off 7 bases at V and 2 bases at J, with 21 bases between the two ends. The CDR3 loop spans 16 amino acids. The germline gives CDR1 MGHDK, CDR2 SYGVNS. DNA for the CDR3: TGTGCCAGCACTTCAATCCCCCCACAGGGTCCCTACGAGCAGTACTTC. Translating it yields CASTSIPPQGPYEQYF.

CDR3 bases: TGTGCCAGCAGCGCGATGACTAGCGGGAGCCACAATGAGCAGTTCTTC. It yields the protein CASSAMTSGSHNEQFF. The V and J genes are TRBV9 and TRBJ2-1, with TRBD2 matching over 12 bases. V lost 3 bases and J lost 5; bases outside the gene matches: 6. Germline V CDR1 and CDR2: SGDLS, YYNGEE. This CDR3 spans 16 amino acids.

The rearrangement joins TRBV11-3 to TRBJ2-5; 9 bases agree with TRBD1. Germline assignment: CDR1 SGHNT and CDR2 YENEEA. The CDR3 contains 17 residues. Unmatched junction bases numbered 11, after V lost 6 bases and J lost 0 bases. The CDR3: CASRLGQGNLYQETQYF. The CDR3 nucleotides are TGTGCCAGCAGACTCGGACAGGGGAACTTATACCAAGAGACCCAGTACTTC.

The chain employs TRBV2 and TRBJ2-1, with TRBD2 matching over 12 bases. Germline assignment: CDR1 SNHLY and CDR2 FYNNEI. With V trimmed by 6 bases and J by 6 bases, 6 bases remained unmatched. This CDR3 region has 15 residues. CDR3 sequence: CASRRGLAGPNEQFF. The CDR3 DNA follows: TGTGCCAGCAGGCGCGGACTAGCGGGGCCCAATGAGCAGTTCTTC.

The V and J genes are TRBV11-2 and TRBJ2-2; possible D gene TRBD1, 6 bases. This CDR3 region has 15 residues. The V end was cut by 5 bases, the J end by 1 base, with 11 bases between. In germline, CDR1 is SGHAT, CDR2 FQNNGV. Written as DNA, the CDR3 is TGTGCCAGCAGCCCAGGACAGAGGAACACCGGGGAGCTGTTTTTT. This sequence encodes CASSPGQRNTGELFF.

The chain carries TRBV4-1 and TRBJ2-2; 7 bases match TRBD1. V shed 2 bases, J shed 0 bases, and the junction held 6 bases outside the gene matches. This CDR3 contains 17 residues. CDR1 is MGHRA, CDR2 YSYEKL, per germline. The CDR3 sequence is CASSQLSTGANTGELFF. The CDR3 region has the DNA TGCGCCAGCAGCCAACTAAGCACAGGGGCGAACACCGGGGAGCTGTTTTTT.

The chain carries TRBV5-5 and TRBJ1-5; D possibly corresponds to TRBD1 (6 bases). Trimming took off 4 bases at V and 7 bases at J, with 24 bases between the two ends. Germline-derived CDR1 and CDR2 are SGHKS and YYEKEE (reference sequence). The CDR3 runs 17 residues. The CDR3 sequence is CASSTTPTGKGGQPQHF. CDR3 DNA: TGTGCCAGCAGCACGACGCCAACAGGGAAAGGGGGACAGCCCCAGCATTTT.

The chain carries TRBV5-5 and TRBJ2-1; 9 bases agree with TRBD2. V lost 0 bases, J lost 3 bases, and 13 bases stayed unmatched. The CDR3 consists of 19 residues. Germline loops: CDR1 SGHKS, CDR2 YYEKEE (reference sequence). The CDR3 DNA reads as TGTGCCAGCAGCTTGGGAGGGGCGGGAGGGTGGCTTATCTACAATGAGCAGTTCTTC. It encodes CASSLGGAGGWLIYNEQFF.

The J gene is TRBJ1-5, the V gene TRBV7-9; 8 positions match TRBD1. J lost 0 bases, V lost 3 bases, and 4 bases had no gene match. CDR1 and CDR2 (germline): SEHNR, FQNEAQ (reference sequence). CDR3 length: 16 amino acids. CDR3 in DNA: TGTGCCAGCAGCTTTGCGACAGGGGCTAGCAATCAGCCCCAGCATTTT. Protein: CASSFATGASNQPQHF.

The gene calls are TRBV19 and TRBJ1-1, with D tentatively TRBD1 (6 bases). With 5 bases removed from V and 0 bases from J, the gap between germline ends came to 13 bases. In germline, CDR1 is LNHDA, CDR2 SQIVND (reference sequence). The CDR3 contains 15 residues. As DNA, the CDR3 is TGTGCCAGTAGTCCTGTGGGGGCTATGAACACTGAAGCTTTCTTT. Translating gives CASSPVGAMNTEAFF.

The J gene is TRBJ2-7, the V gene TRBV6-2 or TRBV6-3; the D is unclear. V lost 3 bases and J lost 3, with 12 bases in between. CDR1 is MNHEY, CDR2 SVGEGT, per germline. CDR3 length: 14 amino acids. CDR3 DNA: TGTGCCAGCAGTTATGGTAACAGATACTACGAGCAGTACTTC. Protein sequence: CASSYGNRYYEQYF.

V usage is TRBV7-3 and J usage is TRBJ2-1; 9 nucleotides match TRBD1. Germline CDR1 is SGHTA and CDR2 is FQGTGA. V was clipped by 2 bases and J by 6 bases; unmatched bases: 5. CDR3 size: 15 residues. The CDR3 coding sequence is TGTGCCAGCAGCTTAGGTGGGACAGGGATCAATGAGCAGTTCTTC. This translates into CASSLGGTGINEQFF.

The chain uses TRBV30 and TRBJ1-5, with a possible D match to TRBD1 (6 bases). This CDR3 is 16 amino acids long. Trimming left V 0 bases short and J 4 bases short, with 16 bases between. Germline CDR1 is GTSNPN and CDR2 is SVGIG (reference sequence). As DNA, the CDR3 is TGTGCCTGGAGTGTAAAAGCGGCAGGGGCTAATCAGCCCCAGCATTTT. The encoded protein is CAWSVKAAGANQPQHF.